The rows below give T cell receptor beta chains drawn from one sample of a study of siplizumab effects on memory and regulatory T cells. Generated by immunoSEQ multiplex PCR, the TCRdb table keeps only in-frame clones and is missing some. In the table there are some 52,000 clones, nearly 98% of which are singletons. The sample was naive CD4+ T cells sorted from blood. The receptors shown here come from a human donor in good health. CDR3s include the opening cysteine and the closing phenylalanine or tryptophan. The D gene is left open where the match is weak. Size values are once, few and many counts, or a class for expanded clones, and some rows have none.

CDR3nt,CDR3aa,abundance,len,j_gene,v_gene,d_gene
TGTGCCATCAGTGAGTCGGCGGGGCTAACGCGAGCTTTCTTT,CAISESAGLTRAFF,-,14,TRBJ1-1,TRBV10-3,-
TGTGCCAGCAGGGCTACTAGCGGAGTAAGCTCCTACAATGAGCAGTTCTTC,CASRATSGVSSYNEQFF,-,17,TRBJ2-1,TRBV28,TRBD2
TGTGCCAGCAGCGTAGCTGGCGGAATAGACTACAATGAGCAGTTCTTC,CASSVAGGIDYNEQFF,-,16,TRBJ2-1,TRBV9,-
TGTGCCTCGGAGGCCTCCTACGAGCAGTACTTC,CASEASYEQYF,-,11,TRBJ2-7,TRBV30,-
TGTGCCAGCGGGGAACGTGCAGATACGCAGTATTTT,CASGERADTQYF,-,12,TRBJ2-3,TRBV7-2,-
TGTGCCAGTAGACTGAACACTGAAGCTTTCTTT,CASRLNTEAFF,few,11,TRBJ1-1,TRBV19,-
TGTGCCAGCAGCTCGAAGGTGAACACTGAAGCTTTCTTT,CASSSKVNTEAFF,-,13,TRBJ1-1,TRBV6-1,-
TGTGCCAGCAGTGAAAATTGGTCCTCCGAGCAGTACTTC,CASSENWSSEQYF,-,13,TRBJ2-7,TRBV6-1,-
TGTGCCAGCAGCCAAAACAGGGACGAGCAGTACTTC,CASSQNRDEQYF,-,12,TRBJ2-7,TRBV7-9,-
TGTGCCAGCAGCTTTACAGATACGCAGTATTTT,CASSFTDTQYF,-,11,TRBJ2-3,TRBV11-2,-
TGTGCCAGCAGCAGCCTTCAAGAGACCCAGTACTTC,CASSSLQETQYF,-,12,TRBJ2-5,TRBV6-9,-
TGTGCCTGGAAGGGGACAGCCCACGAGCAGTACTTC,CAWKGTAHEQYF,-,12,TRBJ2-7,TRBV30,TRBD1
TGTGCCAGCAGCTCCAGGCGGGGGGCGGGGAACACTGAAGCTTTCTTT,CASSSRRGAGNTEAFF,-,16,TRBJ1-1,TRBV5-4,-
TGCGCCAGCAGCTTGGGCGGGGAGTTCATCTCGATCACCGGGGAGCTGTTTTTT,CASSLGGEFISITGELFF,-,18,TRBJ2-2,TRBV5-1,-
TGTGCCAGCGGGCGGGAGGGCCGCGTCACAGATACGCAGTATTTT,CASGREGRVTDTQYF,-,15,TRBJ2-3,TRBV5-4,TRBD2
TGTGCCTGGAGTGTCCAGCAGAACACTGAAGCTTTCTTT,CAWSVQQNTEAFF,once,13,TRBJ1-1,TRBV30,-
TGTGCCAGCAGCCCGGTAAACTTTCTTGGAGATACGCAGTATTTT,CASSPVNFLGDTQYF,-,15,TRBJ2-3,TRBV14,-
TGTGCTAGTGGGCCAAGGACAGGGGGAATTACCGGGGAGCTGTTTTTT,CASGPRTGGITGELFF,-,16,TRBJ2-2,TRBV12-5,TRBD1
TGTGCCAGCAGTTACTCCTCAGGGGAGGTCTACGAGCAGTACTTC,CASSYSSGEVYEQYF,-,15,TRBJ2-7,TRBV6-5,-
TGTGCCAGTAGTTTCCCAACTAGTCCGATCACCGGGGAGCTGTTTTTT,CASSFPTSPITGELFF,-,16,TRBJ2-2,TRBV19,-
TGTGCCAGCAGTGATCTGGGTCTCACAGCAATTAATTCACCCCTCCACTTT,CASSDLGLTAINSPLHF,-,17,TRBJ1-6,TRBV5-6,-
TGCGCCAGCAGCTTGGGGCCGGGACTAGCGGGTTCGGAGCAGTACTTC,CASSLGPGLAGSEQYF,-,16,TRBJ2-7,TRBV5-1,TRBD2
TGTGCCAGTAGTATCAACAGGGGGCTAAGCAATCAGCCCCAGCATTTT,CASSINRGLSNQPQHF,few,16,TRBJ1-5,TRBV19,TRBD1
TGTGCCAGTAGTATCGGACCGCCTTCTAGCGGGGGGCACACAGATACGCAGTATTTT,CASSIGPPSSGGHTDTQYF,-,19,TRBJ2-3,TRBV19,TRBD2
TGTGCCAGCAGCCAAGCCACGGGGGGGGGACTTTCCACAGATACGCAGTATTTT,CASSQATGGGLSTDTQYF,-,18,TRBJ2-3,TRBV4-2,TRBD2
TGTGCCAGCGAAGACGTAAACATTCAGTACTTC,CASEDVNIQYF,-,11,TRBJ2-4,TRBV28,-
TGTGCCATCAGTGAGCAAAGGACGATCTATGGCTACACCTTC,CAISEQRTIYGYTF,-,14,TRBJ1-2,TRBV10-3,-
TGCGCCAGCAGCCCAGGGGCAGGGATGTCGTTCTTC,CASSPGAGMSFF,-,12,TRBJ2-1,TRBV4-3,-
TGCGCCAGCAGCCTCGACAGGGTCAGCTCCTACGAGCAGTACTTC,CASSLDRVSSYEQYF,-,15,TRBJ2-7,TRBV5-1,TRBD1
TGTGCCAGCAGTCAAGGCAGCTCCTACAATGAGCAGTTCTTC,CASSQGSSYNEQFF,-,14,TRBJ2-1,TRBV2,-
TGTGCCAGCTCACTGGGACAGAACACTGAAGCTTTCTTT,CASSLGQNTEAFF,-,13,TRBJ1-1,TRBV18,-
TGCGCCAGCAGCTTACAAGGGGCCTCATATAATTCACCCCTCCACTTT,CASSLQGASYNSPLHF,-,16,TRBJ1-6,TRBV5-1,-
TGTGCCAGCAGTTTACTGACAGGTAGAAGTGGGGCCAACGTCCTGACTTTC,CASSLLTGRSGANVLTF,once,17,TRBJ2-6,TRBV27,-
TGCGCCAGCAGCCGGATCAAGGACAGCCCTGAAGCTTTCTTT,CASSRIKDSPEAFF,-,14,TRBJ1-1,TRBV4-1,-
TGTGCCAGCAGCGTTAATCGGGACACCGGGGAGCTGTTTTTT,CASSVNRDTGELFF,-,14,TRBJ2-2,TRBV9,-
TGTGCCAGCAGTCGAGGGACCGGGGAGCTGTTTTTT,CASSRGTGELFF,-,12,TRBJ2-2,TRBV6-5,-
TGTGCCAGCAGCTTGGCAGGGGGTAATCAGCCCCAGCATTTT,CASSLAGGNQPQHF,-,14,TRBJ1-5,TRBV5-6,TRBD1
TGTGCCAGCAGCGTTACCGGGACTAGCGGATCCTACGAGCAGTACTTC,CASSVTGTSGSYEQYF,-,16,TRBJ2-7,TRBV9,TRBD2
TGTGCCAGCAGCTTGGACAGGGACACCGGGGAGCTGTTTTTT,CASSLDRDTGELFF,-,14,TRBJ2-2,TRBV7-3,TRBD1
TGTGCCAGCAGCCGCGGGGGTGTGACTGAAGCTTTCTTT,CASSRGGVTEAFF,once,13,TRBJ1-1,TRBV7-8,-
TGTGCCAGCAGTCGTAACAGGGGCGCGGGCTATGGCTACACCTTC,CASSRNRGAGYGYTF,-,15,TRBJ1-2,TRBV6-6,TRBD1
TGTGCCACCAGCACCCTACGACCCTCTGGGGCCAACGTCCTGACTTTC,CATSTLRPSGANVLTF,-,16,TRBJ2-6,TRBV15,-
TGTGCCAGCAGTTATTCCGGGACCGACTCCTACGAGCAGTACTTC,CASSYSGTDSYEQYF,-,15,TRBJ2-7,TRBV6-5,-
TGTGCCAGCAGTGAAAAAGTGACCTATCAGCCCCAGCATTTT,CASSEKVTYQPQHF,-,14,TRBJ1-5,TRBV6-1,-
TGTGCCAGCAGACAGGGAGGTGGTGGTAATGAAAAACTGTTTTTT,CASRQGGGGNEKLFF,-,15,TRBJ1-4,TRBV27,-
TGTGCTAGTGGTTTCGGGACGCCTTTCTATGGCTACACCTTC,CASGFGTPFYGYTF,-,14,TRBJ1-2,TRBV12-5,-
TGTGCCAGCAGCTTCTCGGGGACTGCCCGCCAAGAGACCCAGTACTTC,CASSFSGTARQETQYF,-,16,TRBJ2-5,TRBV11-2,-
TGTGCCAGCAGCCGTGACAGGGGGGAGGTCGGGGAGCTGTTTTTT,CASSRDRGEVGELFF,-,15,TRBJ2-2,TRBV6-5,TRBD1
TGTGCCATCAGCGGCAAACAGGGCGCGAACACCGGGGAGCTGTTTTTT,CAISGKQGANTGELFF,-,16,TRBJ2-2,TRBV10-3,-
TGCAGTGCCCGAAGGGCAGGGAGAGCTTTCTTT,CSARRAGRAFF,-,11,TRBJ1-1,TRBV20-1,-
TGTGCCAGCAGCGTCCAGGGAGGGCATACGCAGTATTTT,CASSVQGGHTQYF,-,13,TRBJ2-3,TRBV9,TRBD2
TGTGCCAGTAGTACCAGAGACAACGTTTATAGCAATCAGCCCCAGCATTTT,CASSTRDNVYSNQPQHF,-,17,TRBJ1-5,TRBV19,-
TGCGCCAGCAGCTTGGGTCCGGAAAGTTCTAACGAGCAGTACTTC,CASSLGPESSNEQYF,-,15,TRBJ2-7,TRBV5-1,-
TGTGCTAGCAGCTTGTTAAGGACTAGCGGGAAGCAGACCCAGTACTTC,CASSLLRTSGKQTQYF,-,16,TRBJ2-5,TRBV7-7,TRBD2
TGTGCCAGCCGGGTGGTTGGTGTCGGAAACACCATATATTTT,CASRVVGVGNTIYF,-,14,TRBJ1-3,TRBV6-1,-
TGTGCCAGTAGTATTGTCGGTCAAGAGACCCAGTACTTC,CASSIVGQETQYF,once,13,TRBJ2-5,TRBV19,-
TGCGCCAGCAGCCGAGCACCCGGGACTAGCGGAACCTACGAGCAGTACTTC,CASSRAPGTSGTYEQYF,-,17,TRBJ2-7,TRBV4-1,TRBD2
TGTGCCAGCAGCCGAGGGACTAGCGGCCAAGAGACCCAGTACTTC,CASSRGTSGQETQYF,-,15,TRBJ2-5,TRBV13,TRBD2
TGTGCCAGCAGTTTATCGCTGGGGCCCGGAAACACCATATATTTT,CASSLSLGPGNTIYF,once,15,TRBJ1-3,TRBV27,-